The 10 T cell receptor beta chains presented below share a single source sample, sequenced in a study of blood T cell repertoires in COVID-19. Assay used: immunoSEQ multiplex PCR; TCRdb lists only in-frame clones, some missing. The sample carries some 460,000 clones, 75% to 90% recorded once. The specimen was peripheral blood. All receptors derive from a young woman with acute or convalescent COVID-19.

The chain has TRBV27 and TRBJ2-1; 8 nucleotides line up with TRBD2. The germline V gene encodes CDR1 MNHEY and CDR2 SMNVEV (reference sequence). CDR3 size: 14 residues. V shed 3 bases, J shed 4 bases, and the junction held 2 bases outside the gene matches. CDR3 bases: TGTGCCAGCAGTTTGCGGGGGGATTACAATGAGCAGTTCTTC. Its translation is CASSLRGDYNEQFF.

This chain links TRBV5-1 with TRBJ2-7; 11 nucleotides line up with TRBD1. This CDR3 has 14 residues. The germline V gene encodes CDR1 SGHRS and CDR2 YFSETQ. The V segment lost 7 bases and the J segment 3 bases; nucleotides outside the gene matches: 6. In nucleotides, the CDR3 is TGCGCCAGCGCTACCGGGACAGGGGGCTACGAGCAGTACTTC. Residues: CASATGTGGYEQYF.

The rearrangement joins TRBV4-2 to TRBJ2-1; 9 bases agree with TRBD2. Germline V lookup: CDR1 LGHNA, CDR2 YNFKEQ. The CDR3 is 15 amino acids. The trim removed 5 bases at V and 8 bases at J, leaving 10 bases unmatched. The CDR3 DNA reads TGTGCCAGCAGCAAAGGCGGGGGGGCCAGGGATGAGCAGTTCTTC. It is translated as CASSKGGGARDEQFF.

V usage is TRBV13 and J usage is TRBJ2-2; tentatively, D is TRBD2 (5 bases). Germline CDR1 and CDR2: PRHDT and FYEKMQ (reference sequence). V was cut by 3 bases and J by 6 bases, with 5 bases left in between. The CDR3 spans 12 residues. CDR3 amino acids: CASSLRAGELFF. The CDR3, as DNA: TGTGCCAGCAGCTTGCGGGCCGGGGAGCTGTTTTTT.

Comments on this clone: Other DNA sequences in this specimen translate into the identical CDR3. The rearrangement links TRBV12-3 or TRBV12-4 to TRBJ2-1, with D unresolved. Deletions cut 1 base from V and 4 bases from J, with 5 bases between. CDR3 length: 13 amino acids. CDR3 nucleotides: TGTGCCAGCAGTTTAGGGAGTTACAATGAGCAGTTCTTC. The encoded protein is CASSLGSYNEQFF.

This sequence joins TRBV5-5 and TRBJ1-6; 9 bases line up with TRBD1. The trim removed 0 bases at V and 10 bases at J, leaving 5 bases unmatched. The CDR3 has 15 residues. Germline values: CDR1 SGHKS, CDR2 YYEKEE (reference sequence). The CDR3 sequence is CASSLGDRELSPLHF. Written as DNA, the CDR3 is TGTGCCAGCAGCTTGGGGGACAGGGAGTTGTCACCCCTCCACTTT. The whole variable domain, remainder taken from reference TRBV5-5 and TRBJ1-6, is DAGVTQSPTHLIKTRGQQVTLRCSPISGHKSVSWYQQVLGQGPQFIFQYYEKEERGRGNFPDRFSARQFPNYSSELNVNALLLGDSALYLCASSLGDRELSPLHFGNGTRLTVT.

The chain couples TRBV30 to TRBJ2-6; maybe TRBD2 (5 bases). Germline V gene sequence: CDR1 GTSNPN, CDR2 SVGIG (reference sequence). The CDR3 has 17 amino acids. Trimming stripped 5 bases from V and 0 bases from J, with 17 bases between. CDR3 protein: CAWAHGVRTSGANVLTF. As DNA, the CDR3 is TGTGCCTGGGCCCACGGGGTGAGAACCTCTGGGGCCAACGTCCTGACTTTC.

The chain combines TRBV2 with TRBJ2-7; no firm D call. The CDR3 consists of 12 residues. Germline V CDR1 and CDR2: SNHLY, FYNNEI. Trimming removed 6 bases at V and 1 base at J, with 7 bases between. CDR3 loop: CASRFLSYEQYF. The CDR3 DNA follows: TGTGCCAGCAGGTTCCTTTCCTACGAGCAGTACTTC.

V and J are TRBV28 and TRBJ2-2, with a possible D match to TRBD2 (5 bases). Germline values: CDR1 MDHEN, CDR2 SYDVKM. The CDR3 extends over 15 amino acids. The ends were cut back, 11 bases at V and 1 base at J, with 17 bases in the middle. CDR3 bases: TGTGCCGCCCGCGAAGAGGGAGTGAACACCGGGGAGCTGTTTTTT. This sequence encodes CAAREEGVNTGELFF.

This chain joins TRBV7-2 and TRBJ2-4; D is perhaps TRBD2 (7 bases). The germline gives CDR1 SGHTA, CDR2 FQGNSA. There are 16 residues in the CDR3. Trimming removed 4 bases from V and 0 bases from J, with 13 bases in between. Written as DNA, the CDR3 is TGTGCCAGCAGCTGGAGGGGGGGGCTAGCCAAAAACATTCAGTACTTC. Translating gives CASSWRGGLAKNIQYF.